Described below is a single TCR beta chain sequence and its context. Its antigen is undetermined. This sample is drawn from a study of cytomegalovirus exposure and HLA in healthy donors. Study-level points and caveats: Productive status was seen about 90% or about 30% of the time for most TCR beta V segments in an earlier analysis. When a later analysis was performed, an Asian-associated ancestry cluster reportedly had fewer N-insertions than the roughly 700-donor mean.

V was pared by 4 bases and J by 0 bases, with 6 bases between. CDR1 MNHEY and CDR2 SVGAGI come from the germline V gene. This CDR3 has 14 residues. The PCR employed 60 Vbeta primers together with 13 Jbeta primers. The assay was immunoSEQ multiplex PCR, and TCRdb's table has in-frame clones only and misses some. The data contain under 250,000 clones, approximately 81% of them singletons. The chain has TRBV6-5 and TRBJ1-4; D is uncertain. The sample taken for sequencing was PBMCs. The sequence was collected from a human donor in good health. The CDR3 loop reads CASSWTATNEKLFF. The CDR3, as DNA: TGTGCCAGCAGTTGGACTGCAACTAATGAAAAACTGTTTTTT.